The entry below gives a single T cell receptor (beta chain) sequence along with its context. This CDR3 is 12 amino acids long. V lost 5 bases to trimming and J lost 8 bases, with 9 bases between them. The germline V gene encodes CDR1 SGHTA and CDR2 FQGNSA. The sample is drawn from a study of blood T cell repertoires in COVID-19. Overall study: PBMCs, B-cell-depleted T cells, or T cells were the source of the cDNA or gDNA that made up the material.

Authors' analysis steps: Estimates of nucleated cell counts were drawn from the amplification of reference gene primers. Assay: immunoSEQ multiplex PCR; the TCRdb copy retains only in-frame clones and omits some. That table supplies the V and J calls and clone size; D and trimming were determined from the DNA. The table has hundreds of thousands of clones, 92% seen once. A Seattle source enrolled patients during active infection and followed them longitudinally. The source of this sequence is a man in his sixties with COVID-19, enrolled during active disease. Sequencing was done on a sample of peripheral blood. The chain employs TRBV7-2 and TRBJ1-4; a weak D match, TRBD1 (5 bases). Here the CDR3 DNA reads TGTGCCAGCAGCGCCGACAGAGAAAAACTGTTTTTT. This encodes CASSADREKLFF.